A single TCR beta chain is shown here with its context. The antigen remains undetermined. The germline V gene has CDR1 SGHRS and CDR2 YFSETQ. Deletions cut 4 bases from V and 5 bases from J, with 10 bases between. The CDR3 sequence is 12 residues long. This sample is part of a study of cytomegalovirus exposure and HLA in healthy donors. The method was immunoSEQ multiplex PCR; TCRdb's version includes in-frame clones alone and lacks a portion of them. The sample includes hundreds of thousands of clones, around four fifths seen only once; the top ten take 5.5% to 7%. Study findings and constraints: That first-cohort TCR clusters tended to co-occur in the roughly 130 validation repertoires was found in a later analysis. Reportedly, diagnosis of cytomegalovirus status by the classifier showed high specificity and sensitivity.

The V call is TRBV5-1, the J call TRBJ2-7; D is perhaps TRBD2 (6 bases). The source of this sequence is a woman between 18 and 30 years old in good health and CMV-seronegative. The material sequenced was PBMCs. The CDR3 DNA is TGCGCCAGCAGCGTCCCTAGCGACGAGCAGTACTTC. Translating it yields CASSVPSDEQYF.